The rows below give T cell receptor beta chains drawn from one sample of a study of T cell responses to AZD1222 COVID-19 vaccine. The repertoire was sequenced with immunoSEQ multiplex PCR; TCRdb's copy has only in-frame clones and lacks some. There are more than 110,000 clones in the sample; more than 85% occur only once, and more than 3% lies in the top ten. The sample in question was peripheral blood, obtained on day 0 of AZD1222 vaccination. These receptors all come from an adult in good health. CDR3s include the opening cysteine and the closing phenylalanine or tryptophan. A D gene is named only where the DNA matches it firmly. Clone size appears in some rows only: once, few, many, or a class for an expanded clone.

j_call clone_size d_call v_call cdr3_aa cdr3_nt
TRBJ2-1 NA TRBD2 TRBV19 CASSIERGLAGVNEQFF TGTGCCAGTAGTATTGAAAGGGGACTAGCGGGAGTGAATGAGCAGTTCTTC
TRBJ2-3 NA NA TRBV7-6 CASSNMGAGTNTQYF TGTGCCAGCAGTAACATGGGGGCAGGAACAAATACGCAGTATTTT
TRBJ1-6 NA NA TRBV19 CASSLGGLNNSPLHF TGTGCCAGTAGTTTGGGGGGTCTTAATAATTCACCCCTCCACTTT
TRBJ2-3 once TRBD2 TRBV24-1 CATSEPTSGSSDTQYF TGTGCCACCAGTGAACCGACTAGCGGGAGTTCTGATACGCAGTATTTT
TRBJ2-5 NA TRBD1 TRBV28 CASSWAARGRWETQYF TGTGCCAGCAGTTGGGCCGCCAGGGGGCGTTGGGAGACCCAGTACTTC
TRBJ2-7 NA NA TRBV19 CASSSLEGAYEQYF TGTGCCAGTAGTTCCTTGGAGGGGGCATACGAGCAGTACTTC
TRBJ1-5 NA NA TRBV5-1 CASSLEAGIDQPQHF TGCGCCAGCAGCTTGGAAGCAGGGATCGATCAGCCCCAGCATTTT
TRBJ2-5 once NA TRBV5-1 CASSGRQETQYF TGCGCCAGCAGCGGCCGGCAAGAGACCCAGTACTTC
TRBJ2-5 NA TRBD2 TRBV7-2 CASSLVQRGEETQYF TGTGCCAGCAGCTTAGTTCAGCGGGGAGAAGAGACCCAGTACTTC
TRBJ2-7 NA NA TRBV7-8 CASSLRQQGTEQYF TGTGCCAGCAGCTTAAGGCAGCAAGGGACCGAGCAGTACTTC
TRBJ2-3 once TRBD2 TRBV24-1 CATQREGMDTQYF TGTGCCACCCAGCGGGAGGGGATGGATACGCAGTATTTT
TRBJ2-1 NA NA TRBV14 CASSLSQDYNEQFF TGTGCCAGCAGCCTTAGTCAAGACTACAATGAGCAGTTCTTC
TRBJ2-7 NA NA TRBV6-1 CASSEARGGEQYF TGTGCCAGCAGTGAAGCCAGGGGGGGCGAGCAGTACTTC
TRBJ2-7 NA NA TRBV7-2 CASSFITRVGSYEQYF TGTGCCAGCAGCTTTATCACTAGGGTGGGCTCCTACGAGCAGTACTTC
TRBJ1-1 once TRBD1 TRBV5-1 CASSERDRGWTEAFF TGCGCCAGCAGCGAAAGGGACAGGGGTTGGACTGAAGCTTTCTTT
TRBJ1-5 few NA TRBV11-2 CASSFSQPNQPQHF TGTGCCAGCAGCTTTAGCCAGCCCAATCAGCCCCAGCATTTT
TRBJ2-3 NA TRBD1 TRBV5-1 CASSQSTGMGGTDTQYF TGCGCCAGCAGCCAGTCGACAGGGATGGGTGGCACAGATACGCAGTATTTT
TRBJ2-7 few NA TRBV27 CASSPGPTYAYDEQYF TGTGCCAGCAGTCCGGGACCGACTTATGCCTACGACGAGCAGTACTTC
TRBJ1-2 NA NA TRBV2 CASIMKTGFYGYTF TGTGCCAGCATAATGAAAACAGGGTTTTATGGCTACACCTTC
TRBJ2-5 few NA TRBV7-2 CASSLLSGQGRTQYF TGTGCCAGCAGCTTACTTAGCGGCCAAGGGCGAACCCAGTACTTC
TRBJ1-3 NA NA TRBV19 CASATGGASGNTIYF TGTGCCAGTGCGACGGGAGGGGCCTCTGGAAACACCATATATTTT
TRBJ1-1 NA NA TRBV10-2 CASSIQGNTEAFF TGCGCCAGCAGCATACAGGGGAACACTGAAGCTTTCTTT
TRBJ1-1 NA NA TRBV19 CASVGTQNTEAFF TGTGCCAGCGTCGGGACACAGAACACTGAAGCTTTCTTT
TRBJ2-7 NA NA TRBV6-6 CAIRRDAVSYEQYF TGTGCCATCCGCCGGGACGCGGTCTCCTACGAGCAGTACTTC
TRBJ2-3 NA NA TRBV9 CASSVGPTDTQYF TGTGCCAGCAGCGTAGGACCCACAGATACGCAGTATTTT
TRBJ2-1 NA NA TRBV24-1 CATSGRGQRYNEQFF TGTGCCACCAGTGGTCGAGGACAGAGATACAATGAGCAGTTCTTC
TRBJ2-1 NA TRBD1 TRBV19 CASSTIQGNEQFF TGTGCCAGTAGTACAATACAGGGGAATGAGCAGTTCTTC
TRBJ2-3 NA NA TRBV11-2 CASSLLGQPFTDTQYF TGTGCCAGCAGCTTACTCGGACAGCCTTTCACAGATACGCAGTATTTT
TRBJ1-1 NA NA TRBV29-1 CSGTAPTHTEAFF TGCAGCGGGACGGCTCCCACCCACACTGAAGCTTTCTTT
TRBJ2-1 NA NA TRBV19 CASSISSNWDEQFF TGTGCCAGTAGTATATCCAGTAACTGGGATGAGCAGTTCTTC
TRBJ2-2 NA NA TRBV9 CASNAIGLNTGELFF TGTGCCAGCAACGCGATTGGACTGAACACCGGGGAGCTGTTTTTT
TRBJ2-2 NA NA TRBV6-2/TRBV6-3 CASSIPGTYNTGELFF TGTGCCAGCAGTATCCCCGGGACTTACAACACCGGGGAGCTGTTTTTT
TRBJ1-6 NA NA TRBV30 CAWSTGGVGSPLHF TGTGCCTGGAGTACGGGGGGCGTGGGTTCACCCCTCCACTTT
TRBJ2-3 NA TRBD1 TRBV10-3 CAISDETGADTQYF TGTGCCATCAGTGACGAAACAGGGGCAGATACGCAGTATTTT
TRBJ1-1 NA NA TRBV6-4 CASSHGPLSLRGTEAFF TGTGCCAGCAGCCATGGCCCCCTTAGCCTGCGAGGCACTGAAGCTTTCTTT
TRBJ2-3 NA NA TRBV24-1 CATSKSADTQYF TGTGCCACCAGTAAGTCAGCAGATACGCAGTATTTT
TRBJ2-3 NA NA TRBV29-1 CSSIAADTQYF TGCAGCTCAATAGCGGCAGATACGCAGTATTTT
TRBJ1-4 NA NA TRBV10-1 CASSESGRRGENEKLFF TGCGCCAGCAGTGAGTCGGGCCGAAGGGGGGAAAATGAAAAACTGTTTTTT
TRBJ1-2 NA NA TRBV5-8 CASSSRLRGRHGYTF TGTGCCAGCAGCTCCCGATTAAGGGGCAGGCACGGCTACACCTTC
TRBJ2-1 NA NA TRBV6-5 CASSRDRDEQFF TGTGCCAGCAGTCGCGACCGAGATGAGCAGTTCTTC
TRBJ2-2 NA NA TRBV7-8 CASSRIVRPMNTGELFF TGTGCCAGCAGCCGGATAGTCAGGCCCATGAACACCGGGGAGCTGTTTTTT
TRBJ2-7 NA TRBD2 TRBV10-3 CAIRGTSADAYEQYF TGTGCCATCAGGGGAACTAGCGCTGATGCCTACGAGCAGTACTTC
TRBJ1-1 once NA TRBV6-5 CASSYGLLRNTEAFF TGTGCCAGCAGTTACGGGCTACTGCGGAACACTGAAGCTTTCTTT
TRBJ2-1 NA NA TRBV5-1 CASSPPGQTNNEQFF TGCGCCAGCAGCCCGCCGGGACAAACCAACAATGAGCAGTTCTTC
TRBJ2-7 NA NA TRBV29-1 CSVGTGQYYEQYF TGCAGCGTTGGAACCGGACAGTATTACGAGCAGTACTTC
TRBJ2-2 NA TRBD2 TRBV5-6 CAAGRPGNTGELFF TGTGCTGCCGGGAGGCCCGGGAACACCGGGGAGCTGTTTTTT
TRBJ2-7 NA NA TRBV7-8 CASSAPGRPYEQYF TGTGCCAGCAGCGCGCCTGGCAGACCCTACGAGCAGTACTTC
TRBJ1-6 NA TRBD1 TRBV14 CASSPTGRNSPLHF TGTGCCAGCAGCCCGACAGGGCGCAATTCACCCCTCCACTTT